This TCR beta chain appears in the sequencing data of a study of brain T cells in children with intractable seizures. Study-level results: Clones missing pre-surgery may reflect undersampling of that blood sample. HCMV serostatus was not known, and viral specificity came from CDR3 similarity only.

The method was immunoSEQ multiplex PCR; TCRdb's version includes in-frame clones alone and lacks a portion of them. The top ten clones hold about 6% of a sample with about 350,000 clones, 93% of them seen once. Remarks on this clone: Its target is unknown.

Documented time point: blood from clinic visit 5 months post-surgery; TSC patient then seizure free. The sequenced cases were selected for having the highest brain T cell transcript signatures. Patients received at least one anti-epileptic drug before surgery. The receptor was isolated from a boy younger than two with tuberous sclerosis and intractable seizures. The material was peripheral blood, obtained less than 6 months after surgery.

DNA for the CDR3: TGTGCCAGCAGCTTTACCGGGACTAGCGGAAACAATGAGCAGTTCTTC. Translating it yields CASSFTGTSGNNEQFF. V gene TRBV7-3 combines with J gene TRBJ2-1; TRBD2 agrees at 11 bases. This CDR3 has 16 residues. V dropped 3 bases and J dropped 5; count of bases not matched to a gene: 6. CDR1 and CDR2 from the germline V gene are SGHTA and FQGTGA.